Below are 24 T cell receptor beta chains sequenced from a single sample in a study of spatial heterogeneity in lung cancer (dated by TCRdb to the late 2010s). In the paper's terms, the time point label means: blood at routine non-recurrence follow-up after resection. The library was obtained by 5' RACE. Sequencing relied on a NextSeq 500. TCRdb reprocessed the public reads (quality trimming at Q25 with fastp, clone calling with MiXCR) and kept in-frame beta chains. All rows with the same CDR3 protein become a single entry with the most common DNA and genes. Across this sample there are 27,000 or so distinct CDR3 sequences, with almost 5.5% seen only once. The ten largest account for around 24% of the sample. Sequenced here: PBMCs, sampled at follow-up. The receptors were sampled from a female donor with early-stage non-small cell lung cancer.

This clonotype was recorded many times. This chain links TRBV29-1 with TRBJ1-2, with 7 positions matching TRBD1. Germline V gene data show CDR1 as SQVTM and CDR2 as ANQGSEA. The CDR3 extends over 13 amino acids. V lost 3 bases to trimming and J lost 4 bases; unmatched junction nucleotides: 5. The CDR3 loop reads CSVDRGGGYGYTF. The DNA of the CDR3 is TGCAGCGTTGACAGGGGGGGTGGCTATGGCTACACCTTC.

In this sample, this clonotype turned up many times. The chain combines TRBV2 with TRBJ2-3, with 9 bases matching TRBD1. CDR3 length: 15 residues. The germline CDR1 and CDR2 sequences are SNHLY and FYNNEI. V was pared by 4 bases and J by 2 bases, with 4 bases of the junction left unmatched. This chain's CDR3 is CASSVTGGNTDTQYF. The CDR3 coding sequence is TGTGCCAGCAGTGTCACAGGGGGCAACACAGATACGCAGTATTTT.

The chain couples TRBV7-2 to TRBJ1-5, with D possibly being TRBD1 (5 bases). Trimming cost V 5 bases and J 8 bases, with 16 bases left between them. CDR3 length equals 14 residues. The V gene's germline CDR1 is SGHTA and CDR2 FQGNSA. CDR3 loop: CASSLGRTREPQHF. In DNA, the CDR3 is TGTGCCAGCAGCCTCGGGCGGACCAGGGAGCCCCAGCATTTT.

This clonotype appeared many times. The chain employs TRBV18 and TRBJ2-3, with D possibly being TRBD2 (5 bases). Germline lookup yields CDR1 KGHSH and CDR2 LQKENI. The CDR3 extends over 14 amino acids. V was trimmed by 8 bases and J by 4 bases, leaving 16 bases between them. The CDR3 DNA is TGTGCCAGCGCCACGAGGGATAGCCCAGATACGCAGTATTTT. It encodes CASATRDSPDTQYF.

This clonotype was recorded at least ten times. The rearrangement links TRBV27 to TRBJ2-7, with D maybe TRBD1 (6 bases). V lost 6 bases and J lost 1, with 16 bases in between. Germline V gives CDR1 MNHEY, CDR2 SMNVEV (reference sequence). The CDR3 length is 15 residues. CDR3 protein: CASRRMTGLSYEQYF. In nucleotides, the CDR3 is TGTGCCAGCAGGAGAATGACAGGCCTATCCTACGAGCAGTACTTC.

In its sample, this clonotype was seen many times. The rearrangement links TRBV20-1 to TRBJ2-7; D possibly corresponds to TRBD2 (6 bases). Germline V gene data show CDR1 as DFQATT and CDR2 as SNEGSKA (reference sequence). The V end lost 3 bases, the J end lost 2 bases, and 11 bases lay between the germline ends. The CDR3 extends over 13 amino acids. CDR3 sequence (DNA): TGCAGTGCTAGGGGGCGGGAAGCCTACGAGCAGTACTTC. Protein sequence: CSARGREAYEQYF.

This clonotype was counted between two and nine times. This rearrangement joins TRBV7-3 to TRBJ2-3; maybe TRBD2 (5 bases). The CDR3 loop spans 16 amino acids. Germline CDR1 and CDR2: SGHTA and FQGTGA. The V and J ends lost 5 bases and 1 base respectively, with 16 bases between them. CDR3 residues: CASSPGSGLGTDTQYF. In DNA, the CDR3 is TGTGCCAGCAGCCCGGGATCCGGGTTGGGCACAGATACGCAGTATTTT.

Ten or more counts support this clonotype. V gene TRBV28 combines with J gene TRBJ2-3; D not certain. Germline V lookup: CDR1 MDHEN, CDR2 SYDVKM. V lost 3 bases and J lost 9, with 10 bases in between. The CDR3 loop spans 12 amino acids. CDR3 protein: CASSFRWGTQYF. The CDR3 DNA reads TGTGCCAGCAGTTTCAGGTGGGGAACGCAGTATTTT. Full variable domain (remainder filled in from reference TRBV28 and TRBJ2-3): DVKVTQSSRYLVKRTGEKVFLECVQDMDHENMFWYRQDPGLGLRLIYFSYDVKMKEKGDIPEGYSVSREKKERFSLILESASTNQTSMYLCASSFRWGTQYFGPGTRLTVL.

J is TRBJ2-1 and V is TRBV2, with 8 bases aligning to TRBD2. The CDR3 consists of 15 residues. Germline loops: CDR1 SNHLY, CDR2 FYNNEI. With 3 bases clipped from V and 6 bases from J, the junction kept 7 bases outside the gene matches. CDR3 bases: TGTGCCAGCAGTGATAGCGGGATAGGCCTCAATGAGCAGTTCTTC. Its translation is CASSDSGIGLNEQFF.

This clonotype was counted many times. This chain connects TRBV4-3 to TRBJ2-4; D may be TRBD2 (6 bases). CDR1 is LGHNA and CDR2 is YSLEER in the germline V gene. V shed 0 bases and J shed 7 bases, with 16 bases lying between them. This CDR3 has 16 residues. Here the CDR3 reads CASSQDLGSGSNIQYF. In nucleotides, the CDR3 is TGCGCCAGCAGCCAAGATTTAGGTAGCGGTAGCAACATTCAGTACTTC.

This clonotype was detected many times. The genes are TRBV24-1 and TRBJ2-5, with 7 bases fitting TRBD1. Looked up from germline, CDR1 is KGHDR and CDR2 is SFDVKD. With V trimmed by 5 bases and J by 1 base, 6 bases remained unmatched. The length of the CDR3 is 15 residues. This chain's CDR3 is CATSAGQAVQETQYF. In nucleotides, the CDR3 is TGTGCCACCAGTGCCGGACAGGCGGTCCAAGAGACCCAGTACTTC.

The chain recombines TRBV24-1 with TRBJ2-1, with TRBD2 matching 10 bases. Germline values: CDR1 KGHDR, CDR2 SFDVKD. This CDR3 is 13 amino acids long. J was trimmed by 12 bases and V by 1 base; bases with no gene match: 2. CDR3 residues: CATSDLSGRGQFF. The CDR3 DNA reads TGTGCCACCAGTGATTTAAGCGGGAGGGGGCAGTTCTTC.

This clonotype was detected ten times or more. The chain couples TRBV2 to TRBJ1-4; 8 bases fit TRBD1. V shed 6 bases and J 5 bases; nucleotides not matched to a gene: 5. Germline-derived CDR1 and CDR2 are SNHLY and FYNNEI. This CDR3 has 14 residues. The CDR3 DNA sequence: TGTGCCAGCAGGGACAGGGTAGGAAATGAAAAACTGTTTTTT. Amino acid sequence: CASRDRVGNEKLFF.

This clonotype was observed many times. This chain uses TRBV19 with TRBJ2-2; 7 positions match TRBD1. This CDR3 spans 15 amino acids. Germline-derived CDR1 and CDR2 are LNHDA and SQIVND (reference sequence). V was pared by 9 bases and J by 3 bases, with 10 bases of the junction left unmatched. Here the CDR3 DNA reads TGTGCCAGCATACTGCGGACAGGTCACACCGGGGAGCTGTTTTTT. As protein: CASILRTGHTGELFF.

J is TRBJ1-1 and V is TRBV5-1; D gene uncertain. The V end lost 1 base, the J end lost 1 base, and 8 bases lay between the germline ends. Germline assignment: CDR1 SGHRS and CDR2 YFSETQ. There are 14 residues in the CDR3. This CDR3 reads CASSLRAPNTEAFF. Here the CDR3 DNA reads TGCGCCAGCAGCTTGAGGGCACCGAACACTGAAGCTTTCTTT.

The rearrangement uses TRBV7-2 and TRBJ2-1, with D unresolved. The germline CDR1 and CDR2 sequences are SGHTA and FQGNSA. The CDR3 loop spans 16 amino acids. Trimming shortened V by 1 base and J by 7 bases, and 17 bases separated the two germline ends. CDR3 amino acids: CASSLEGRRLGNEQFF. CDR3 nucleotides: TGTGCCAGCAGCTTAGAAGGTAGACGTTTAGGAAATGAGCAGTTCTTC.

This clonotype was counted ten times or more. The CDR3 region is CASGAPRGSYNEQFF. In nucleotides, the CDR3 is TGTGCCAGCGGAGCGCCTAGGGGGTCCTACAATGAGCAGTTCTTC. J is TRBJ2-1 and V is TRBV6-2 or TRBV6-3; tentatively, D is TRBD1 (6 bases). V dropped 8 bases and J dropped 1 base, with 15 bases sitting between them. The germline V gene has CDR1 MNHEY and CDR2 SVGEGT. The CDR3 length is 15 residues.

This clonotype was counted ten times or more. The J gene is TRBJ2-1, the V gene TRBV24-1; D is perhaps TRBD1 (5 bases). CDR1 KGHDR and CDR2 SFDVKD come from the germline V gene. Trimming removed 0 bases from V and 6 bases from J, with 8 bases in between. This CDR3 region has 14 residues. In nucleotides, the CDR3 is TGTGCCACCAGTGATTTGCAGGGCCTCAATGAGCAGTTCTTC. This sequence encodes CATSDLQGLNEQFF.

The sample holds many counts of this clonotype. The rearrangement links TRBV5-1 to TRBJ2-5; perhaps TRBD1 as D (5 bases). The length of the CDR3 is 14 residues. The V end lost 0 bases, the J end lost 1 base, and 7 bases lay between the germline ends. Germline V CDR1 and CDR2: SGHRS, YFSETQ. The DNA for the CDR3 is TGCGCCAGCAGCTTGGGACAGATCCAAGAGACCCAGTACTTC. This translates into CASSLGQIQETQYF.

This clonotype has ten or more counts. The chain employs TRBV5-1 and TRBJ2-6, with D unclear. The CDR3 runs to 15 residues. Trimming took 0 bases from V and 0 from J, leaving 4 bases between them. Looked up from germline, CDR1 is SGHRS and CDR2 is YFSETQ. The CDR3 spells CASSLEGSGANVLTF. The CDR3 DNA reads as TGCGCCAGCAGCTTGGAAGGCTCTGGGGCCAACGTCCTGACTTTC.

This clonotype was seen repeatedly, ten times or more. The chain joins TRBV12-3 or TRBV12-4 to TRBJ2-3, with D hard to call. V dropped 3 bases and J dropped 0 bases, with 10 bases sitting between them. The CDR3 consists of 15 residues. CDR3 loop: CASSFSSSSTDTQYF. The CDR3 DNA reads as TGTGCCAGCAGTTTCTCTTCCTCAAGCACAGATACGCAGTATTTT.

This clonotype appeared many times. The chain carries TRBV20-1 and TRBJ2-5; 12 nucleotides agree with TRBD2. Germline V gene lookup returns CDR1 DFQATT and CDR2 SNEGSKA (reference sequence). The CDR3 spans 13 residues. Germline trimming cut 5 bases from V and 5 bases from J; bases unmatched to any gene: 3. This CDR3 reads CSAGLAGGETQYF. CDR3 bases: TGCAGTGCTGGCCTAGCGGGGGGGGAGACCCAGTACTTC.

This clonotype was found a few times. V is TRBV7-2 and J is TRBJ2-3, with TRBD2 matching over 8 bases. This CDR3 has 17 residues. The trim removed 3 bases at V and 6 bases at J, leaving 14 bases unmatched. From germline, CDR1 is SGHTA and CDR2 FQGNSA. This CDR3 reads CASSFMGSGGGSDTQYF. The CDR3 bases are TGTGCCAGCAGCTTTATGGGTTCTGGCGGGGGGTCGGATACGCAGTATTTT. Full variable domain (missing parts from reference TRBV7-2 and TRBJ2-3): GAGVSQSPSNKVTEKGKDVELRCDPISGHTALYWYRQSLGQGLEFLIYFQGNSAPDKSGLPSDRFSAERTGGSVSTLTIQRTQQEDSAVYLCASSFMGSGGGSDTQYFGPGTRLTVL.

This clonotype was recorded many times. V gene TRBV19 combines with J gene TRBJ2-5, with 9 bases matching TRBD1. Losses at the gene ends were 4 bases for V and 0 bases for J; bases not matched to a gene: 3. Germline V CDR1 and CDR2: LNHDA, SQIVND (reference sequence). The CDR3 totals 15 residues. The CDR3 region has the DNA TGTGCCAGTAGTAATGGACAGGGGTACCAAGAGACCCAGTACTTC. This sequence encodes CASSNGQGYQETQYF.